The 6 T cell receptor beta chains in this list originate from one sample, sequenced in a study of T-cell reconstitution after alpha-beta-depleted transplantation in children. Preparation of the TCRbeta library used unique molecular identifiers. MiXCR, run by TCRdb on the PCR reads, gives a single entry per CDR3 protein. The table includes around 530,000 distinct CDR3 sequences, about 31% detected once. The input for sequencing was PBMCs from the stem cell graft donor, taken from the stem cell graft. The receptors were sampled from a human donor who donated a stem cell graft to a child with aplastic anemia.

CDR3 protein: CASSQVLAGGSETQYF. The CDR3 region has the DNA TGCGCCAGCAGCCAAGTACTAGCGGGAGGTTCCGAGACCCAGTACTTC. V is TRBV4-1 and J is TRBJ2-5, with 12 bases that match TRBD2. Germline V CDR1 and CDR2: MGHRA, YSYEKL. The V and J ends lost 1 base and 5 bases, in that order; junction bases with no gene match: 5. This CDR3 contains 16 residues.

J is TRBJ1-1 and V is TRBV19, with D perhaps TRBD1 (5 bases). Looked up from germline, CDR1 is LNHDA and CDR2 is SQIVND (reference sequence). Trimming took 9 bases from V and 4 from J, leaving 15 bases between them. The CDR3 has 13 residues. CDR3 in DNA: TGTGCCAGCAGCCGGGGACGGAGCACTGAAGCTTTCTTT. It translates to CASSRGRSTEAFF.

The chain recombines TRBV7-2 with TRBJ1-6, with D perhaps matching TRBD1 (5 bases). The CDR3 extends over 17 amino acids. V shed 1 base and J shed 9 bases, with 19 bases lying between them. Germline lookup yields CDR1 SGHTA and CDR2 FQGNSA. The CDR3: CASSLVGWGERFSPLHF. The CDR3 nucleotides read TGTGCCAGCAGCTTAGTGGGGTGGGGGGAACGGTTTTCACCCCTCCACTTT.

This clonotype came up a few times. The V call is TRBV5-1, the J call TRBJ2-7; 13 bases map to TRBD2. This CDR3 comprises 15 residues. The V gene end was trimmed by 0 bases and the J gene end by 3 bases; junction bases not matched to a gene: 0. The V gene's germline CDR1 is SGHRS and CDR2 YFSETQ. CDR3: CASSLGTSGGYEQYV. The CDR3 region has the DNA TGCGCCAGCAGCTTGGGGACTAGCGGGGGCTACGAGCAGTACGTC.

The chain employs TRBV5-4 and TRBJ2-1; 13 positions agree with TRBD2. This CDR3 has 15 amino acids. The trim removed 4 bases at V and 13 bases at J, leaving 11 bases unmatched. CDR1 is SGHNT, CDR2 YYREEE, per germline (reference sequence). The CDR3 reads CASSVGLAGTNVQFF. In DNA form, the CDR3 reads TGTGCCAGCAGCGTGGGACTAGCGGGAACTAATGTACAGTTCTTC.

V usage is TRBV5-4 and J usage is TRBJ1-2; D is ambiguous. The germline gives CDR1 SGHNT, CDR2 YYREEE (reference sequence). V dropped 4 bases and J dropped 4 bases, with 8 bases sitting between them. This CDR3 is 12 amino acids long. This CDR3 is CASSTPLYGYTF. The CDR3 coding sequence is TGTGCCAGCAGCACCCCCCTCTATGGCTACACCTTC.